A single sample gave rise to the 11 T cell receptor beta chains below, sequenced in a study of cytomegalovirus exposure and HLA in healthy donors. In the PCR, 60 Vbeta and 13 Jbeta primers were used. Sequenced by immunoSEQ multiplex PCR; TCRdb stores in-frame clones only, minus some. The table records around 50,000 clones, roughly 80% of them present only once. Input material: PBMCs. All receptors come from a man aged 30 to 39 in good health and CMV-seronegative.

The chain combines TRBV5-5 with TRBJ2-7; 10 bases agree with TRBD2. This CDR3 comprises 14 residues. Trimming at V came to 0 bases and at J to 6 bases, leaving 3 bases not matched to a gene. The germline V gene has CDR1 SGHKS and CDR2 YYEKEE (reference sequence). The CDR3 reads CASSLGTSGVEQYF. Here the CDR3 DNA reads TGTGCCAGCAGCTTGGGGACTAGCGGTGTCGAGCAGTACTTC.

The rearrangement joins TRBV6-5 to TRBJ2-7; 7 bases map to TRBD2. The CDR3 has 14 residues. Germline CDR1 reads MNHEY; CDR2 reads SVGAGI. Unmatched junction bases numbered 12, after V lost 9 bases and J lost 4 bases. CDR3 region: CASAGGSGAYEQYF. In DNA, the CDR3 is TGTGCCAGTGCAGGCGGGAGCGGAGCTTACGAGCAGTACTTC.

The V gene is TRBV7-9, the J gene TRBJ1-6, with D perhaps matching TRBD1 (6 bases). V shed 1 base and J shed 9 bases, with 13 bases lying between them. The CDR3 has 15 residues. Germline V gene data show CDR1 as SEHNR and CDR2 as FQNEAQ (reference sequence). Written as DNA, the CDR3 is TGTGCCAGCAGCTTAGGGGGGGGCTCAGGTTCACCCCTCCACTTT. Translated, it gives CASSLGGGSGSPLHF. Combining the CDR3 with reference TRBV7-9 and TRBJ1-6 gives the whole variable domain DTGVSQNPRHKITKRGQNVTFRCDPISEHNRLYWYRQTLGQGPEFLTYFQNEAQLEKSRLLSDRFSAERPKGSFSTLEIQRTEQGDSAMYLCASSLGGGSGSPLHFGNGTRLTVT.

V and J are TRBV6-1 and TRBJ1-2; a weak D match, TRBD1 (5 bases). CDR3 length: 13 amino acids. Trimming left V 6 bases short and J 2 bases short, with 10 bases between. The germline gives CDR1 MNHNS, CDR2 SASEGT. CDR3 bases: TGTGCCAGCAGCCCGACAGAAAACTATGGCTACACCTTC. Encoded protein: CASSPTENYGYTF.

The genes are TRBV9 and TRBJ1-4; 7 bases match TRBD1. CDR3 length equals 14 residues. The trim removed 0 bases at V and 6 bases at J, leaving 2 bases unmatched. Germline lookup yields CDR1 SGDLS and CDR2 YYNGEE. This CDR3 reads CASSVGQGDEKLFF. Here the CDR3 DNA reads TGTGCCAGCAGCGTAGGACAGGGAGATGAAAAACTGTTTTTT.

This clone came up once. The chain recombines TRBV6-5 with TRBJ1-2; D perhaps matches TRBD1 (5 bases). V was pared by 0 bases and J by 4 bases, with 9 bases between. Looked up from germline, CDR1 is MNHEY and CDR2 is SVGAGI. The CDR3 runs 14 residues. This chain's CDR3 is CASSYSGPLYGYTF. DNA of the CDR3: TGTGCCAGCAGTTACTCGGGGCCCCTCTATGGCTACACCTTC.

This clone was detected only a few times. The CDR3 spells CASSKFGQGGYTEAFF. The CDR3 region has the DNA TGTGCCAGCAGCAAATTCGGACAGGGCGGGTACACTGAAGCTTTCTTT. The chain uses TRBV7-2 and TRBJ1-1; TRBD1 matches 8 bases. Germline lookup yields CDR1 SGHTA and CDR2 FQGNSA. The CDR3 consists of 16 residues. J was trimmed by 3 bases and V by 5 bases; bases with no gene match: 11.

The chain couples TRBV19 to TRBJ2-7, with TRBD2 as a possible D gene (7 bases). Germline V gives CDR1 LNHDA, CDR2 SQIVND (reference sequence). V was clipped by 6 bases and J by 4 bases, with 31 bases between them. The CDR3 is made up of 19 amino acids. The CDR3 spells CASSIVMGRGPTSLYEQYF. Written as DNA, the CDR3 is TGTGCCAGTAGCATTGTGATGGGGCGGGGGCCGACCTCTTTATACGAGCAGTACTTC.

Regarding this clone: Germline is not matched at one junction end, which may reflect a read error. The chain uses TRBV7-9 and TRBJ1-2, with TRBD1 matching 9 bases. Per germline, CDR1 SEHNR and CDR2 FQNEAQ (reference sequence). This CDR3 has 16 residues. CDR3 amino acids: CSSSLSTGTGIDGYTF. The CDR3 DNA reads TGTTCCAGCAGCCTCTCCACAGGGACAGGGATAGATGGCTACACCTTC.

The chain joins TRBV5-1 to TRBJ2-7, with D perhaps matching TRBD2 (6 bases). Germline CDR1 reads SGHRS; CDR2 reads YFSETQ. The ends were cut back, 0 bases at V and 0 bases at J, with 13 bases in the middle. The CDR3 has 16 amino acids. CDR3 residues: CASSLASGGGSYEQYF. In nucleotides, the CDR3 is TGCGCCAGCAGCTTGGCCAGTGGGGGAGGCTCCTACGAGCAGTACTTC.

The rearrangement joins TRBV2 to TRBJ1-1, with a weak D call TRBD1 (5 bases). V dropped 8 bases and J dropped 5 bases, with 9 bases sitting between them. Germline assignment: CDR1 SNHLY and CDR2 FYNNEI. This CDR3 has 11 amino acids. CDR3 protein: CASSRGTEAFF. The CDR3 DNA reads as TGTGCCAGCTCCCGGGGGACTGAAGCTTTCTTT.